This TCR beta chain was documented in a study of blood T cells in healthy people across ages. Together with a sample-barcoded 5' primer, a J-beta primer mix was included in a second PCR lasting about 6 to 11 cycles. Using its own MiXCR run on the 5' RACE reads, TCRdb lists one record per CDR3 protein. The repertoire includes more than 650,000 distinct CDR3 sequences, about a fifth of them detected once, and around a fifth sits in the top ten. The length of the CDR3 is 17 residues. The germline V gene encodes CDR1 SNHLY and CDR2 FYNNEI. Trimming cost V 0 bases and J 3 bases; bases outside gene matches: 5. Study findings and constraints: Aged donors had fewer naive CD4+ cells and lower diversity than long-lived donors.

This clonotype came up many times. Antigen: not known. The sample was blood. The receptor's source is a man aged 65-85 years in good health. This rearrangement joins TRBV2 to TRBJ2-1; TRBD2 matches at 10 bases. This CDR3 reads CASSEALAGALYNEQFF. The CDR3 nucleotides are TGTGCCAGCAGTGAAGCTCTAGCGGGAGCACTCTACAATGAGCAGTTCTTC.